This T cell receptor beta chain was documented in a study of graft-versus-host responses after intestinal transplantation. Lamina propria and intraepithelial lymphocytes were released by processing graft tissue. Only in-frame clones appear in the TCRdb table, and some are missing; sequencing was by immunoSEQ multiplex PCR. Among several thousand clones listed, about 82% were seen once. The V gene's germline CDR1 is MRHNA and CDR2 SNTAGT. The CDR3 length is 11 residues. To note about this clone: Germline and junction disagree at one end, which may indicate a read error.

The material sequenced was ileum tissue, taken about 130 days after transplant. The rearrangement uses TRBV6-4 and TRBJ2-7, with TRBD2 as a possible D gene (6 bases). The TCR originated in a human patient who received an intestinal transplant, so some T cells may come from the graft donor. CDR3 sequence reads: CASSPSPGASF. The CDR3 DNA reads as TGTGCCAGCAGTCCATCTCCGGGAGCGAGCTTC.